The 10 T cell receptor beta chains reported below all come from one sample, sequenced in a study of shared clonotypes between healthy human individuals. The data were produced by immunoSEQ multiplex PCR, yet TCRdb's version contains in-frame clones alone and is incomplete. This sample has around 940,000 clones, with approximately 80% found just once. Material for sequencing was memory CD4+ T cells sorted from blood. Subset reported: CD45RA-negative fraction. The receptors derive from a man aged 18 to 30 in good health.

This clone has a handful of counts. The chain combines TRBV6-1 with TRBJ1-4; 7 bases fit TRBD1. V lost 6 bases, J lost 0 bases, and 4 bases stayed unmatched. Per the germline V gene, CDR1 is MNHNS and CDR2 is SASEGT. CDR3 length: 15 residues. This chain's CDR3 is CASRKTGSTNEKLFF. The CDR3 bases are TGTGCCAGCAGAAAGACAGGGTCAACTAATGAAAAACTGTTTTTT.

As to this clone: Other nucleotide sequences in the sample specify the same CDR3. The chain employs TRBV5-1 and TRBJ2-5, with D maybe TRBD1 (5 bases). The CDR3 runs 13 residues. With 1 base removed from V and 5 bases from J, the gap between germline ends came to 9 bases. Per the germline V gene, CDR1 is SGHRS and CDR2 is YFSETQ. CDR3 sequence reads: CASSLSGKETQYF. The DNA of the CDR3 is TGCGCCAGCAGCTTGTCAGGGAAGGAGACCCAGTACTTC.

Ten or more counts support this clone. This chain links TRBV9 with TRBJ2-7; tentative D call: TRBD2 (5 bases). The CDR3 consists of 14 residues. Germline CDR1 SGDLS, CDR2 YYNGEE. Trimming removed 4 bases from V and 4 bases from J, with 15 bases in between. CDR3 protein: CASSPKRVPYEQYF. The CDR3 bases are TGTGCCAGCAGCCCTAAGAGGGTCCCATACGAGCAGTACTTC.

The V call is TRBV28, the J call TRBJ1-2; no clear D. V lost 3 bases and J 2 bases, leaving 7 bases between the germline ends. CDR1 is MDHEN, CDR2 SYDVKM, per germline. There are 13 residues in the CDR3. The CDR3 bases are TGTGCCAGCAGTTTCTCACGAAACTATGGCTACACCTTC. Amino acids: CASSFSRNYGYTF.

A remark on this clone: Other DNA sequences from this sample encode an identical CDR3 as well. This chain uses TRBV6-5 with TRBJ2-1; maybe TRBD2 (6 bases). This CDR3 comprises 13 residues. V was cut by 1 base and J by 5 bases, with 6 bases left in between. The V gene's germline CDR1 is MNHEY and CDR2 SVGAGI. The CDR3 DNA sequence: TGTGCCAGCAGTTACTGGAGGGACAATGAGCAGTTCTTC. It codes for CASSYWRDNEQFF.

V and J are TRBV5-8 and TRBJ1-1, with D unresolved. V lost 1 base and J 9 bases, leaving 7 bases between the germline ends. CDR3 length: 11 residues. Germline loops: CDR1 SGHTS, CDR2 YDEGEE. DNA for the CDR3: TGTGCCAGCAGCTTGATAGGCAAAGCTTTCTTT. Protein sequence: CASSLIGKAFF.

The V call is TRBV6-1, the J call TRBJ1-2, with TRBD1 matching 8 bases. The germline CDR1 and CDR2 sequences are MNHNS and SASEGT. This CDR3 is built from 14 residues. Trimming removed 1 base from V and 6 bases from J; junction bases left unmatched: 4. CDR3 nucleotide sequence: TGTGCCAGCAGTGAAGGACAGGGGAGAAATGGCTACACCTTC. Translation: CASSEGQGRNGYTF.

This clone turned up a few times. The V gene is TRBV28, the J gene TRBJ1-1; D not resolved. The V gene lost 7 bases and the J gene lost 1 base, with 4 bases spanning the gap. The CDR3 runs 11 residues. Germline V gene data show CDR1 as MDHEN and CDR2 as SYDVKM. CDR3 residues: CASTRNTEAFF. CDR3 DNA sequence: TGTGCCAGCACACGGAACACTGAAGCTTTCTTT.

The V gene is TRBV2, the J gene TRBJ1-5; D unresolved. The V and J ends lost 8 bases and 5 bases respectively, with 16 bases between them. From germline, CDR1 is SNHLY and CDR2 FYNNEI. CDR3 length: 14 amino acids. The CDR3 is CASDFEMGDQPQHF. CDR3 in DNA: TGTGCCAGCGACTTTGAGATGGGAGATCAGCCCCAGCATTTT.

This chain uses TRBV2 with TRBJ1-1; 7 nucleotides line up with TRBD1. Trimming at V came to 6 bases and at J to 2 bases, leaving 6 bases not matched to a gene. CDR1 is SNHLY, CDR2 FYNNEI, per germline. This CDR3 has 14 residues. The CDR3 reads CASRETGDNTEAFF. CDR3 bases: TGTGCCAGCAGGGAAACAGGGGATAACACTGAAGCTTTCTTT.